The 4 T cell receptor beta chains below come from one sample, sequenced in a study of blood T cell repertoires in COVID-19 (dated by TCRdb to 2018 to 2020). The protocol used for the library was the immunoSEQ multiplex PCR assay. TCRdb stores this immuneACCESS table with in-frame sequences only. Part of the clones is absent; in the studies checked, under half of the shortfall reflects unresolved V genes, and no reason is known for the rest. This sample comprises a few hundred thousand clones, 87% of them detected only once. The ten largest clonotypes hold roughly 7.1% of the sample. What was sequenced was PBMCs or T cells enriched from blood (not recorded which). The receptors derive from a man aged 30 to 39 in a cohort exposed to, infected with or recovered from COVID-19 (not recorded which).

The chain uses TRBV27 and TRBJ1-1; D gene uncertain. Germline values: CDR1 MNHEY, CDR2 SMNVEV (reference sequence). V was trimmed by 5 bases and J by 4 bases, leaving 17 bases between them. This CDR3 contains 15 residues. CDR3 DNA sequence: TGTGCCAGCAGTCACCTGCGGATTCGAGCCACTGAAGCTTTCTTT. As protein: CASSHLRIRATEAFF.

The chain joins TRBV5-4 to TRBJ2-2; 9 bases agree with TRBD1. With V trimmed by 0 bases and J by 4 bases, 7 bases remained unmatched. CDR3 length: 17 amino acids. Germline loops: CDR1 SGHNT, CDR2 YYREEE (reference sequence). CDR3 in amino acids: CASSLDEWGQGTGELFF. CDR3 sequence (DNA): TGTGCCAGCAGCTTGGATGAGTGGGGACAGGGCACCGGGGAGCTGTTTTTT.

The V and J genes are TRBV5-1 and TRBJ1-3; D is possibly TRBD1 (5 bases). The CDR3 spans 17 residues. Trimming shortened V by 0 bases and J by 0 bases, and 13 bases separated the two germline ends. Germline V gives CDR1 SGHRS, CDR2 YFSETQ. The CDR3 DNA reads as TGCGCCAGCAGCTTGGCCCCAAGGGGAGGCTCTGGAAACACCATATATTTT. It is translated as CASSLAPRGGSGNTIYF.

This clone came up once. V and J are TRBV5-4 and TRBJ2-1, with 9 bases fitting TRBD2. Germline V gives CDR1 SGHNT, CDR2 YYREEE (reference sequence). The CDR3 covers 14 residues. V lost 0 bases, J lost 10 bases, and 5 bases stayed unmatched. This CDR3 reads CASSLGPSGMEQFF. The CDR3 bases are TGTGCCAGCAGCTTGGGGCCTAGCGGGATGGAGCAGTTCTTC.